Listed below are T cell receptor beta chains from one sample, sequenced in a study of cytomegalovirus exposure and HLA in healthy donors. Sequencing used immunoSEQ multiplex PCR; TCRdb keeps in-frame clones, though not all of them. The table has over 150,000 clones, around 79% seen once. Input material: PBMCs. These receptors were taken from a man aged 35 to 55 in good health and CMV-seronegative. The CDR3 runs from the conserved cysteine through the conserved F or W.

j_call | v_call | cdr3_aa
TRBJ1-2 | TRBV2 | CASSNAERGQSSYGYTF
TRBJ1-4 | TRBV6-1 | CASSGGELFF
TRBJ2-5 | TRBV28 | CASSSAQGLQETQYF
TRBJ2-2 | TRBV5-4 | CASSGTNRGANTGELFF
TRBJ2-5 | TRBV4-3 | CASRHNLGEVETQYF
TRBJ2-5 | TRBV18 | CASSPSSGGMQETQYF
TRBJ2-2 | TRBV6-1 | CASSGPLAGGRRGGELFF
TRBJ1-3 | TRBV9 | CASSVANTGPGNTIYF
TRBJ2-5 | TRBV18 | CASSPGTGVETQYF
TRBJ2-1 | TRBV4-2 | CASSGRRADNEQFF
TRBJ2-6 | TRBV9 | CASSPIGGSGANVLTF
TRBJ2-1 | TRBV18 | CASSFVPFPENEQFF
TRBJ2-3 | TRBV11-2 | CASSYEAGSSSDTQYF
TRBJ2-7 | TRBV10-2 | CASSRQTNYEQYF
TRBJ2-7 | TRBV16 | CASSHPRTGDEQYF
TRBJ1-4 | TRBV6-5 | CASSYGQVIGGEKLFF
TRBJ1-5 | TRBV15 | CATSRDTDSSSQPQHF
TRBJ2-7 | TRBV27 | CASSFFRDREHEQYF
TRBJ2-1 | TRBV27 | CASSLVGGHNEQFF
TRBJ2-3 | TRBV6-1 | CASSGPWTGRSTDTQYF